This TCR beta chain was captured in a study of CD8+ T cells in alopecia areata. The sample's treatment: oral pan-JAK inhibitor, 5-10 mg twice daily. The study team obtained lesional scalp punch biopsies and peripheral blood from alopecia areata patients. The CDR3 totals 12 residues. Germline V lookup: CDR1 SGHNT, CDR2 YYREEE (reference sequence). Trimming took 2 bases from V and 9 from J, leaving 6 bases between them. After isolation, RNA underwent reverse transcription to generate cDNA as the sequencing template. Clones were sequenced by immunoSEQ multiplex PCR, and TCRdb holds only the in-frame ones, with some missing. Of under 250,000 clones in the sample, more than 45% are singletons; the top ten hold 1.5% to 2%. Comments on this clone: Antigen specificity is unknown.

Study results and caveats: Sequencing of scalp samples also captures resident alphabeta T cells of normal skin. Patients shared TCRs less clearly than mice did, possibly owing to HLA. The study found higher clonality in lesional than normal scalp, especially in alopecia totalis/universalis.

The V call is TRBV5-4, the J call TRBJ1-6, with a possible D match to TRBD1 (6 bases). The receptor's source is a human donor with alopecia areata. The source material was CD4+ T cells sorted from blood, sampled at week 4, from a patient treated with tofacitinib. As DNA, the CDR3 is TGTGCCAGCAGCTTACAGGGTTCACCCCTCCACTTT. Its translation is CASSLQGSPLHF.